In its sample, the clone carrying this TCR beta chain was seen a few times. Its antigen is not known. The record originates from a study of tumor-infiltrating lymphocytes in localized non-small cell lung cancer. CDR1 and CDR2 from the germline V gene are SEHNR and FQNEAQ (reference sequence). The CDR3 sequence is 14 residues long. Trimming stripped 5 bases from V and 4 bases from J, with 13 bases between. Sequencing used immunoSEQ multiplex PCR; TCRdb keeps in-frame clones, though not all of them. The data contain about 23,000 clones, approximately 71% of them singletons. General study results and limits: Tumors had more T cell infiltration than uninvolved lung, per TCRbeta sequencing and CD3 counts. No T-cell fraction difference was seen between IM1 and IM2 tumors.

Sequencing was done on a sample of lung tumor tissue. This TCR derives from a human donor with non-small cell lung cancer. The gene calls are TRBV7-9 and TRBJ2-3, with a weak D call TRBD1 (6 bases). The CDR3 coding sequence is TGTGCCAGCAGCGCATGGACAGATTCAGATACGCAGTATTTT. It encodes CASSAWTDSDTQYF.